This T cell receptor beta chain was recorded in a study of CD8 T cells in cerebrospinal fluid in Alzheimer's disease. CDR1 LGHNA and CDR2 YNFKEQ come from the germline V gene. The CDR3 covers 13 residues. This clonotype is labeled large based on frequency. TCRdb reanalyzed the 10x single-cell sequencing reads and collapses them to one entry per CDR3 protein, without DNA. The sample shows 950 to 1,500 distinct CDR3 sequences, and roughly 8% sits with its ten largest clones. Sample: cerebrospinal fluid. This receptor was obtained from a human donor with Alzheimer's disease. The genes are TRBV4-2 and TRBJ2-7; checking the TCRdb D call of TRBD1 is not possible without DNA. CDR3 sequence: CASRGQEVYEQYF.